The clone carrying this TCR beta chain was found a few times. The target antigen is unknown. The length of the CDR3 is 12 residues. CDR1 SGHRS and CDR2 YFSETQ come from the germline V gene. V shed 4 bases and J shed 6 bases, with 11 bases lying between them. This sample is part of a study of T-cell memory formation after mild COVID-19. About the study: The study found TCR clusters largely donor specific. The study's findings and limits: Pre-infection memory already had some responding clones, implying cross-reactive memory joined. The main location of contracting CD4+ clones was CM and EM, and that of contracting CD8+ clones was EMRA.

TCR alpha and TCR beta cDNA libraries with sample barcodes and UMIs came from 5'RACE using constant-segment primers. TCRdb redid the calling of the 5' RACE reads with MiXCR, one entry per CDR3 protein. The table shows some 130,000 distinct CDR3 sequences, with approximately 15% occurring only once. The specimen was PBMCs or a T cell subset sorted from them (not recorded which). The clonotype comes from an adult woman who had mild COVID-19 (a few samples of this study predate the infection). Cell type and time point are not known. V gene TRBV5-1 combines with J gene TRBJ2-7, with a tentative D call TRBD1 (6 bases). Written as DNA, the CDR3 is TGCGCCAGCAGCCTAGGACAGCTCGAGCAGTACTTC. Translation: CASSLGQLEQYF.